Many counts were recorded for the clone carrying this T cell receptor beta chain. This sample is drawn from a study of Graves' ophthalmopathy and Graves' hyperthyroidism. Lactation, pregnancy, uncontrolled infections and other autoimmune diseases were all grounds for excluding patients. RNA transcripts served as template for amplifying TCR beta CDR3 sequences. HTBI primers served in a first-round RT-PCR, which a second-round multiplex PCR followed. In TCRdb, the multiplex PCR reads were re-called with MiXCR into one record per CDR3 protein. Of about 400,000 distinct CDR3 sequences listed, around 18% are singletons. CDR3 length: 15 residues. The V end lost 2 bases, the J end lost 1 base, and 11 bases lay between the germline ends. Germline-derived CDR1 and CDR2 are MNHEY and SVGEGT.

The TCR was taken from a woman younger than 35 with Graves' ophthalmopathy. Sequencing input: peripheral blood. V and J are TRBV6-2 or TRBV6-3 and TRBJ1-1; D gene unclear. CDR3 nucleotide sequence: TGTGCCAGCAGTTACCCGGGCCAGAGGAACACTGAAGCTTTCTTT. It translates to CASSYPGQRNTEAFF.